These 11 T cell receptor beta chains came from one sample sequenced in a study of graft-versus-host responses after intestinal transplantation (dated by TCRdb to the early 2020s). The library was prepared using the immunoSEQ multiplex PCR assay. Imported from immuneACCESS, the table was reduced by TCRdb to in-frame sequences with V and J called. These copies leave out some clones; in studies compared against another copy, an unresolved V gene accounts for under half, and the cause of the remainder is not known. The sample yields tens of thousands of clones; about 45% were counted once. Jointly, the top ten make up 1.2% to 1.5% of the sample. The time point label, read with the paper, signifies: cells obtained before transplantation from donor or recipient. In the mixed lymphocyte reactions, about 200,000 CFSE-labeled pre-transplant responders were plated with about 200,000 irradiated violet-dye-labeled stimulators and cultured for roughly six days.

The input for sequencing was alloreactive CD8+ T cells from a mixed lymphocyte reaction culture, taken before transplantation. This sample's cell subset or site label indicates: CFSE-low proliferating T cells sorted from approximately six-day pre-transplant mixed lymphocyte reaction (GvH or HvG direction). These receptors came from a human patient who was an organ donor for intestinal transplantation.

This clone occurred a few times. The V and J genes are TRBV19 and TRBJ1-1, with TRBD1 as a possible D gene (6 bases). Deletions cut 1 base from V and 1 base from J, with 7 bases between. The CDR3 has 14 amino acids. Germline values: CDR1 LNHDA, CDR2 SQIVND (reference sequence). The chain's CDR3 is CASSIVQGNTEAFF. The CDR3 nucleotides read TGTGCCAGTAGTATAGTACAGGGGAACACTGAAGCTTTCTTT.

The V call is TRBV19, the J call TRBJ2-7; TRBD1 might be the D (6 bases). Per the germline V gene, CDR1 is LNHDA and CDR2 is SQIVND (reference sequence). The CDR3 has 13 amino acids. V was shortened by 5 bases and J by 4 bases, with 12 bases between the two germline ends. This CDR3 reads CASSAVQGYEQYF. The CDR3 nucleotides read TGTGCCAGTAGTGCCGTACAGGGTTACGAGCAGTACTTC.

This clone has just a few counts. V usage is TRBV7-9 and J usage is TRBJ2-7, with D unclear. The germline CDR1 and CDR2 sequences are SEHNR and FQNEAQ (reference sequence). Deletions cut 3 bases from V and 1 base from J, with 10 bases between. This CDR3 spans 14 amino acids. CDR3 coding DNA: TGTGCCAGCAGCTTGCCTAGATCTTCCTACGAGCAGTACTTC. Translating it yields CASSLPRSSYEQYF.

The chain carries TRBV5-1 and TRBJ1-2; no reliable D call. Germline V gives CDR1 SGHRS, CDR2 YFSETQ. The CDR3 has 13 residues. Between the trimmed V and J ends, which lost 5 bases and 2 bases, there was a span of 10 bases. The CDR3 nucleotides are TGCGCCAGCAGTTGGTGGCCGAACTATGGCTACACCTTC. Amino acid sequence: CASSWWPNYGYTF.

The J gene is TRBJ2-3, the V gene TRBV7-9; 8 bases line up with TRBD2. CDR1 and CDR2 from the germline V gene are SEHNR and FQNEAQ (reference sequence). The CDR3 is 15 amino acids. The trim removed 5 bases at V and 10 bases at J, leaving 14 bases unmatched. The CDR3 DNA sequence: TGTGCCAGCAGCCGCGGGACTAGTTCTATCATTGCGCAGTATTTT. It encodes CASSRGTSSIIAQYF. Full variable domain (outside the CDR3, taken from reference TRBV7-9 and TRBJ2-3): DTGVSQNPRHKITKRGQNVTFRCDPISEHNRLYWYRQTLGQGPEFLTYFQNEAQLEKSRLLSDRFSAERPKGSFSTLEIQRTEQGDSAMYLCASSRGTSSIIAQYFGPGTRLTVL.

The table lists this clone with a few counts. The V and J genes are TRBV11-3 and TRBJ2-7; D call uncertain. Trimming cost V 1 base and J 3 bases, with 4 bases left between them. The CDR3 totals 12 residues. Per the germline V gene, CDR1 is SGHNT and CDR2 is YENEEA. This CDR3 is CASSLGLYEQYF. The CDR3 nucleotides read TGTGCCAGCAGCTTAGGTCTCTACGAGCAGTACTTC.

The V call is TRBV11-2, the J call TRBJ2-2; no definite D call. With 2 bases removed from V and 8 bases from J, the gap between germline ends came to 3 bases. There are 11 residues in the CDR3. Germline CDR1 SGHAT, CDR2 FQNNGV. The CDR3 DNA reads as TGTGCCAGCAGCTTACAAGGGGAGCTGTTTTTT. Protein: CASSLQGELFF.

The gene calls are TRBV11-2 and TRBJ2-7; TRBD1 agrees at 10 bases. This CDR3 has 14 amino acids. Germline values: CDR1 SGHAT, CDR2 FQNNGV. Trimming removed 1 base from V and 3 bases from J; junction bases left unmatched: 0. The CDR3 protein is CASSLGTGGYEQYF. In DNA form, the CDR3 reads TGTGCCAGCAGCTTAGGGACAGGGGGCTACGAGCAGTACTTC.

This rearrangement joins TRBV19 to TRBJ2-7, with 12 nucleotides matching TRBD2. The CDR3 runs to 17 residues. Per germline, CDR1 LNHDA and CDR2 SQIVND (reference sequence). Losses at the gene ends were 5 bases for V and 2 bases for J; bases not matched to a gene: 10. The CDR3 coding sequence is TGTGCCAGTAGTCCAACCCTACTAGCGGGAGGCGCCTACGAGCAGTACTTC. Translation: CASSPTLLAGGAYEQYF.

This sequence joins TRBV12-5 and TRBJ2-7; D remains unclear. Germline V gene sequence: CDR1 LGHNT, CDR2 FRNRAP. The CDR3 totals 13 residues. V was pared by 8 bases and J by 4 bases, with 15 bases between. The CDR3 loop reads CASTIRGFYEQYF. DNA for the CDR3: TGTGCTAGTACGATAAGAGGTTTTTACGAGCAGTACTTC.

V gene TRBV7-1 combines with J gene TRBJ2-5; TRBD2 aligns across 7 bases. TRBV7-1 is placed among ORFs of uncertain function. The junction had 6 bases not matched to a gene; V was cut back by 4 bases and J by 7 bases. This CDR3 comprises 13 residues. In DNA form, the CDR3 reads TGTGCCAGCAGCTTACGAGCGGGGTGGACCCAGTACTTC. This encodes CASSLRAGWTQYF.